Following are 5 T cell receptor beta chains from one sample sequenced in a study of blood T cell repertoires in COVID-19 (dated by TCRdb to 2020 to 2021). The library was generated by the immunoSEQ multiplex PCR assay. Held by TCRdb, this immuneACCESS table contains in-frame sequences only and omits some clones. Under half of the omission traces to an unresolved V gene where checked; the cause of the rest is unknown. This sample has more than 400,000 clones in its table, and around 91% of those were observed once. Approximately 0.55% of the sample belongs to the ten largest clones. Material: PBMCs or T cells enriched from blood (not recorded which). These receptors all come from a young man who had recovered from COVID-19.

With respect to this clone: At the DNA level, this CDR3 is encoded by other sequences in the same sample as well. The CDR3 protein is CASSGLAGYEQYF. The CDR3 region has the DNA TGTGCCAGCAGTGGGCTAGCGGGGTACGAGCAGTACTTC. The chain recombines TRBV2 with TRBJ2-7; TRBD2 aligns across 9 bases. The CDR3 runs 13 residues. With V trimmed by 4 bases and J by 4 bases, 2 bases remained unmatched. Germline V gives CDR1 SNHLY, CDR2 FYNNEI.

This clone was seen a few times. This chain connects TRBV9 to TRBJ1-2, with 9 bases that match TRBD1. V lost 0 bases, J lost 6 bases, and 6 bases stayed unmatched. There are 15 residues in the CDR3. Germline values: CDR1 SGDLS, CDR2 YYNGEE. The CDR3 is CASSVEAQGANGYTF. The CDR3 nucleotides are TGTGCCAGCAGCGTAGAGGCACAGGGGGCTAATGGCTACACCTTC.

J is TRBJ1-3 and V is TRBV6-1; D not certain. This CDR3 has 17 residues. In germline, CDR1 is MNHNS, CDR2 SASEGT. V was trimmed by 2 bases and J by 0 bases, leaving 14 bases between them. The CDR3, as DNA: TGTGCCAGCAGTGAACCTTCCCTCGCTAGCTCTGGAAACACCATATATTTT. As protein: CASSEPSLASSGNTIYF.

This sequence joins TRBV29-1 and TRBJ1-3; maybe TRBD1 (6 bases). Deletions cut 5 bases from V and 0 bases from J, with 17 bases between. This CDR3 comprises 16 residues. Germline V gene sequence: CDR1 SQVTM, CDR2 ANQGSEA. CDR3 region: CSVSGNEDSSGNTIYF. In nucleotides, the CDR3 is TGCAGCGTTTCCGGAAATGAGGACAGCTCTGGAAACACCATATATTTT.

The chain couples TRBV4-2 to TRBJ1-1, with D tentatively TRBD1 (5 bases). The CDR3 loop spans 16 amino acids. Between the trimmed V and J ends, which lost 0 bases and 0 bases, there was a span of 11 bases. Germline-derived CDR1 and CDR2 are LGHNA and YNFKEQ. CDR3 sequence reads: CASSQEVGAMNTEAFF. The CDR3 DNA follows: TGTGCCAGCAGCCAAGAAGTAGGGGCAATGAACACTGAAGCTTTCTTT.